This TCR beta chain was identified during a study of cytomegalovirus exposure and HLA in healthy donors. Overall study: Of all 400 or so donors who were genotyped, about 80% belonged to the Caucasian-associated ancestry cluster. The study, taken as a whole, reports: The authors listed 150 to 200 TCR beta chains as cytomegalovirus-associated.

At collection, donors were nominally healthy, but unrecorded immune exposures were probable. Turning to this clone: As yet, its antigen is unknown.

PCR employed 60 Vbeta and 13 Jbeta primers. The assay was immunoSEQ multiplex PCR, and TCRdb's table has in-frame clones only and misses some. Of around 100,000 clones in the sample, less than 80% were seen once. Germline CDR1 reads SGDLS; CDR2 reads YYNGEE. The CDR3 is made up of 14 amino acids. The germline V and J ends were trimmed by 7 bases and 4 bases, with 15 bases remaining between them. The sequence came from a young man in good health and CMV-seronegative. The rearrangement uses TRBV9 and TRBJ1-5; D is unclear. Material for sequencing was PBMCs. For the CDR3, the DNA is TGTGCCAGCTCCGAGGGAGACTTGAATCAGCCCCAGCATTTT. This gives the protein CASSEGDLNQPQHF.